The 30 T cell receptor beta chains below were found in one sample sequenced in a study of breast tumors, draining lymph nodes, adjacent tissues. TCRdb independently ran MiXCR on the multiplex PCR reads; one entry per CDR3 protein. The sample carries 200,000 to 300,000 distinct CDR3 sequences, 30% to 35% recorded once. Breast cancer patients provided tissue from their axillary draining lymph nodes. Source material: axillary lymph node tissue. All receptors come from a female donor with breast cancer. Some clones in this sample may be carry-over from other donors' samples.

The chain links TRBV30 to TRBJ1-2; 8 nucleotides line up with TRBD1. V lost 5 bases and J lost 5; bases outside the gene matches: 7. The CDR3 runs to 13 residues. The germline V gene has CDR1 GTSNPN and CDR2 SVGIG (reference sequence). CDR3 coding DNA: TGTGCCTGGTCCGGGACAGGAGAATATGGCTACACCTTC. It translates to CAWSGTGEYGYTF.

This clonotype was counted ten times or more. The chain employs TRBV29-1 and TRBJ2-5; 9 positions match TRBD1. CDR3 size: 13 residues. CDR1 is SQVTM, CDR2 ANQGSEA, per germline. The J segment lost 7 bases and the V segment lost 4 bases, leaving 7 bases of the junction unmatched. CDR3 sequence reads: CSVVGTGRGTQYF. CDR3 nucleotides: TGCAGCGTTGTAGGGACAGGGAGGGGGACCCAGTACTTC.

This clonotype appeared many times. The junction does not match germline at one end; this may be a read error. The chain employs TRBV7-8 and TRBJ1-2, with TRBD1 matching over 7 bases. This CDR3 contains 15 residues. Germline-derived CDR1 and CDR2 are SGHVS and FQNEAQ. CDR3 region: CASSLAQEGARGYPF. CDR3 sequence (DNA): TGTGCCAGCAGCCTTGCGCAGGAGGGGGCACGTGGCTACCCCTTC.

This clonotype was seen ten or more times. The CDR3 nucleotides read TGTGCCAGCAGCCAAAGGACGGATAATTCACCCCTCCACTTT. It codes for CASSQRTDNSPLHF. The rearrangement links TRBV6-2 or TRBV6-3 to TRBJ1-6, with D unclear. Trimming took 6 bases from V and 5 from J, leaving 11 bases between them. CDR1 and CDR2 (germline): MNHEY, SVGEGT. The CDR3 runs to 14 residues.

The rearrangement links TRBV3-1 to TRBJ1-1; unclear D gene. The CDR3 sequence is 13 residues long. Trimming left V 1 base short and J 0 bases short, with 3 bases between. Germline V gene sequence: CDR1 LGHDT, CDR2 YNNKEL (reference sequence). CDR3 protein: CASSQVVNTEAFF. The CDR3 nucleotides read TGTGCCAGCAGCCAAGTAGTGAACACTGAAGCTTTCTTT.

This clonotype was seen repeatedly, ten times or more. The chain employs TRBV5-6 and TRBJ1-4; tentatively, D is TRBD1 (5 bases). The CDR3 loop spans 13 amino acids. Looked up from germline, CDR1 is SGHDT and CDR2 is YYEEEE. V lost 0 bases, J lost 7 bases, and 7 bases lay in between. This CDR3 is CASSLVGAEKLFF. Written as DNA, the CDR3 is TGTGCCAGCAGCTTGGTTGGGGCTGAAAAACTGTTTTTT.

This clonotype was recorded many times. This CDR3 is CASSLGPSWGGYTF. The CDR3 DNA reads as TGTGCCAGTAGTCTGGGGCCCTCATGGGGGGGCTACACCTTC. The chain joins TRBV19 to TRBJ1-2; D is possibly TRBD1 (5 bases). V lost 5 bases and J 8 bases, leaving 18 bases between the germline ends. Per the germline V gene, CDR1 is LNHDA and CDR2 is SQIVND (reference sequence). This CDR3 has 14 residues.

At least ten counts were recorded for this clonotype. This chain connects TRBV25-1 to TRBJ2-6; D is unclear. Germline values: CDR1 MGHDK, CDR2 SYGVNS. The V end was cut by 7 bases, the J end by 4 bases, with 11 bases between. The CDR3 has 14 amino acids. CDR3 bases: TGTGCCAGCAACGGCGACGCAGGGGCCAACGTCCTGACTTTC. Encoded protein: CASNGDAGANVLTF.

About this clonotype: The junction differs from germline at one of its ends, possibly a read error. This chain uses TRBV2 with TRBJ1-4, with 10 positions matching TRBD1. The CDR3 runs to 8 residues. In germline, CDR1 is SNHLY, CDR2 FYNNEI. The CDR3 region is CASRGQGF. For the CDR3, the DNA is TGTGCCAGCAGGGGACAGGGGTTT.

This clonotype was seen many times. The V call is TRBV7-8, the J call TRBJ2-7; 7 bases align to TRBD1. CDR1 is SGHVS and CDR2 is FQNEAQ in the germline V gene. This CDR3 contains 14 residues. The ends lost 4 bases at V and 2 bases at J; junction bases unmatched: 5. The CDR3 DNA is TGTGCCAGCAGCTACCGGGACAGTACCTACGAGCAGTACTTC. Amino acid sequence: CASSYRDSTYEQYF.

This clonotype was observed many times. This chain links TRBV20-1 with TRBJ2-6; D remains ambiguous. Trimming removed 8 bases at V and 0 bases at J, with 8 bases between. Germline V CDR1 and CDR2: DFQATT, SNEGSKA (reference sequence). The CDR3 has 13 residues. As DNA, the CDR3 is TGCAGTACCAAAAGCTCTGGGGCCAACGTCCTGACTTTC. This gives the protein CSTKSSGANVLTF.

This clonotype has a handful of counts. V and J are TRBV11-3 and TRBJ2-7, with D possibly being TRBD2 (6 bases). The CDR3 consists of 14 residues. V was shortened by 1 base and J by 2 bases, with 9 bases between the two germline ends. Germline V lookup: CDR1 SGHNT, CDR2 YENEEA. The chain's CDR3 is CASSLGGTAYEQYF. The DNA for the CDR3 is TGTGCCAGCAGCTTAGGCGGGACCGCCTACGAGCAGTACTTC. Full variable domain (missing parts from reference TRBV11-3 and TRBJ2-7): EAGVVQSPRYKIIEKKQPVAFWCNPISGHNTLYWYLQNLGQGPELLIRYENEEAVDDSQLPKDRFSAERLKGVDSTLKIQPAELGDSAVYLCASSLGGTAYEQYFGPGTRLTVT.

V gene TRBV11-2 combines with J gene TRBJ1-1; D might be TRBD1 (6 bases). Germline CDR1 SGHAT, CDR2 FQNNGV. With 4 bases removed from V and 11 bases from J, the gap between germline ends came to 23 bases. This CDR3 comprises 15 residues. CDR3 nucleotide sequence: TGTGCCAGCAGCTATTCTAGCGGGGGCGGGGTACGTGCTTTCTTT. Residues: CASSYSSGGGVRAFF. Full variable domain (missing parts from reference TRBV11-2 and TRBJ1-1): EAGVAQSPRYKIIEKRQSVAFWCNPISGHATLYWYQQILGQGPKLLIQFQNNGVVDDSQLPKDRFSAERLKGVDSTLKIQPAKLEDSAVYLCASSYSSGGGVRAFFGQGTRLTVV.

This clonotype has a count of ten or more. The rearrangement uses TRBV6-5 and TRBJ1-2, with D possibly TRBD1 on 5 matching bases. The ends were cut back, 6 bases at V and 3 bases at J, with 5 bases in the middle. This CDR3 contains 11 residues. Germline CDR1 reads MNHEY; CDR2 reads SVGAGI. The CDR3 coding sequence is TGTGCCAGCAGGACAGACTATGGCTACACCTTC. This translates into CASRTDYGYTF.

This sequence joins TRBV12-3 or TRBV12-4 and TRBJ1-1, with 8 nucleotides matching TRBD1. The CDR3 length is 14 residues. The V gene end was trimmed by 4 bases and the J gene end by 5 bases; junction bases not matched to a gene: 6. CDR3 bases: TGTGCCAGCAGTTCCGGACAGGGTTCGACTGAAGCTTTCTTT. This codes for CASSSGQGSTEAFF.

In its sample, this clonotype was seen once. This sequence may be a read error, since a much larger clone differs from it by one base. The chain joins TRBV20-1 to TRBJ2-7; D is undetermined. The length of the CDR3 is 16 residues. Germline V gene data show CDR1 as DFQATT and CDR2 as SNEGSKA (reference sequence). Between the trimmed V and J ends, which lost 4 bases and 2 bases, there was a span of 21 bases. CDR3 DNA: TGCAGTGCTAAAGCTCCGGGTAGCTTCACCGCCTACGAGCAGTACTTC. Encoded protein: CSAKAPGSFTAYEQYF.

This clonotype was seen many times. The chain has TRBV30 and TRBJ1-2; D is unresolved. V was pared by 0 bases and J by 8 bases, with 10 bases between. The CDR3 is 12 residues long. The germline CDR1 and CDR2 sequences are GTSNPN and SVGIG (reference sequence). CDR3 residues: CAWSVNGEGYTF. The DNA for the CDR3 is TGTGCCTGGAGTGTAAATGGTGAGGGCTACACCTTC.

This clonotype occurred many times. The rearrangement links TRBV12-3 or TRBV12-4 to TRBJ2-7; D remains unclear. Trimming pared 3 bases from V and 3 bases from J, leaving 9 bases between. The CDR3 is 13 amino acids. Here the CDR3 DNA reads TGTGCCAGCAGTTTTGCCTCCCTCTACGAGCAGTACTTC. Its protein product is CASSFASLYEQYF.

The CDR3 spells CASSFGRARTEAFF. The CDR3 region has the DNA TGTGCCAGCAGCTTTGGCAGGGCCAGAACTGAAGCTTTCTTT. The chain employs TRBV7-9 and TRBJ1-1; D possibly corresponds to TRBD1 (5 bases). The CDR3 is 14 residues long. Germline V gene sequence: CDR1 SEHNR, CDR2 FQNEAQ (reference sequence). The ends were cut back, 3 bases at V and 5 bases at J, with 13 bases in the middle. Filled out from reference TRBV7-9 and TRBJ1-1, the complete variable domain reads DTGVSQNPRHKITKRGQNVTFRCDPISEHNRLYWYRQTLGQGPEFLTYFQNEAQLEKSRLLSDRFSAERPKGSFSTLEIQRTEQGDSAMYLCASSFGRARTEAFFGQGTRLTVV.

This clonotype was detected only a few times. The rearrangement links TRBV30 to TRBJ2-5, with a weak D call TRBD1 (5 bases). V was trimmed by 3 bases and J by 5 bases, leaving 10 bases between them. The CDR3 covers 12 residues. Germline V gene data show CDR1 as GTSNPN and CDR2 as SVGIG (reference sequence). The CDR3 DNA follows: TGTGCCTGGAGCACAGGTCAGGAGACCCAGTACTTC. It is translated as CAWSTGQETQYF. Combining the CDR3 with reference TRBV30 and TRBJ2-5 gives the whole variable domain SQTIHQWPATLVQPVGSPLSLECTVEGTSNPNLYWYRQAAGRGLQLLFYSVGIGQISSEVPQNLSASRPQDRQFILSSKKLLLSDSGFYLCAWSTGQETQYFGPGTRLLVL.

For this clonotype: A much larger clone lies one base from this, so it may be a read error. The chain recombines TRBV7-9 with TRBJ2-7; either TRBD1 or TRBD2 may fit D (7 bases each). From germline, CDR1 is SEHNR and CDR2 FQNEAQ (reference sequence). With 4 bases removed from V and 3 bases from J, the gap between germline ends came to 13 bases. CDR3 length: 14 residues. The CDR3 DNA is TGTGCCAGCAGCTATCAGGGGGAGGGCTACGAGCAGTACTTC. Translating it yields CASSYQGEGYEQYF.

About this clonotype: One base away lies a much larger clone, so this may be a sequencing read error. CDR3 protein: CASSSGQRANYGYTF. In nucleotides, the CDR3 is TGTGCCAGCAGCTCCGGACAGAGGGCTAACTATGGCTACACCTTC. The V and J genes are TRBV11-3 and TRBJ1-2; D is perhaps TRBD1 (6 bases). This CDR3 is 15 amino acids long. In germline, CDR1 is SGHNT, CDR2 YENEEA. With 4 bases removed from V and 0 bases from J, the gap between germline ends came to 12 bases. The full variable domain, with the rest looked up from reference TRBV11-3 and TRBJ1-2, is EAGVVQSPRYKIIEKKQPVAFWCNPISGHNTLYWYLQNLGQGPELLIRYENEEAVDDSQLPKDRFSAERLKGVDSTLKIQPAELGDSAVYLCASSSGQRANYGYTFGSGTRLTVV.

This clonotype was counted at least ten times. The chain links TRBV9 to TRBJ2-3; no reliable D call. CDR1 is SGDLS and CDR2 is YYNGEE in the germline V gene. CDR3 length equals 13 residues. V lost 0 bases to trimming and J lost 6 bases, with 8 bases between them. The CDR3 nucleotides read TGTGCCAGCAGCGTAGATGTTGCTGATACGCAGTATTTT. This sequence encodes CASSVDVADTQYF.

This clonotype has ten or more counts. At one boundary the junction diverges from the germline segment, which might be a read error. The J gene is TRBJ2-1, the V gene TRBV15, with 13 bases matching TRBD2. Germline assignment: CDR1 LNHNV and CDR2 YYDKDF (reference sequence). The length of the CDR3 is 16 residues. This chain's CDR3 is CATSRGLAGRNNGQFF. The DNA for the CDR3 is TGTGCCACCAGCAGGGGACTAGCGGGAAGGAACAATGGGCAGTTCTTC.

This clonotype appeared once. Relative to the germline gene, one junction end is altered; a read error may explain this. This chain connects TRBV7-8 to TRBJ2-5; TRBD2 aligns across 8 bases. Germline assignment: CDR1 SGHVS and CDR2 FQNEAQ. This CDR3 has 15 residues. The CDR3: CASSFGLAGGETQHF. DNA for the CDR3: TGTGCCAGCAGCTTTGGACTAGCAGGAGGGGAGACCCAGCACTTC.

This clonotype was found once. At one of its ends the junction is not consistent with the germline gene, which may arise from a read error. V is TRBV29-1 and J is TRBJ2-5; 12 bases are shared with TRBD2. Looked up from germline, CDR1 is SQVTM and CDR2 is ANQGSEA. There are 15 residues in the CDR3. CDR3 residues: CSVEGLAGGGKPQSF. The CDR3 DNA sequence: TGCAGCGTTGAGGGGCTAGCGGGGGGGGGAAAGCCCCAGTCCTTC.

This clonotype was found many times. The chain employs TRBV5-4 and TRBJ2-3, with 7 nucleotides matching TRBD1. This CDR3 contains 14 residues. V was pared by 6 bases and J by 5 bases, with 9 bases of the junction left unmatched. CDR1 is SGHNT, CDR2 YYREEE, per germline (reference sequence). In DNA, the CDR3 is TGTGCCAGCAAACAGGGGCAGGGTAAAGATACGCAGTATTTT. Protein product: CASKQGQGKDTQYF. Drawing the rest from reference TRBV5-4 and TRBJ2-3, the complete variable domain is ETGVTQSPTHLIKTRGQQVTLRCSSQSGHNTVSWYQQALGQGPQFIFQYYREEENGRGNFPPRFSGLQFPNYSSELNVNALELDDSALYLCASKQGQGKDTQYFGPGTRLTVL.

The sample holds many counts of this clonotype. The J gene is TRBJ1-5, the V gene TRBV7-9; D not certain. The germline gives CDR1 SEHNR, CDR2 FQNEAQ (reference sequence). This CDR3 has 13 amino acids. Deletions cut 0 bases from V and 5 bases from J, with 5 bases between. CDR3 residues: CASSLAHDQPQHF. CDR3 nucleotides: TGTGCCAGCAGCTTAGCGCACGATCAGCCCCAGCATTTT.

This clonotype was seen repeatedly, ten times or more. This chain joins TRBV20-1 and TRBJ2-2; no firm D call. Germline CDR1 reads DFQATT; CDR2 reads SNEGSKA (reference sequence). The CDR3 covers 16 residues. V was clipped by 6 bases and J by 1 base, with 18 bases between them. The CDR3 sequence: CSAHKVFHGNTGELFF. The CDR3 DNA is TGCAGTGCCCACAAGGTGTTCCATGGGAACACCGGGGAGCTGTTTTTT.

As concerns this clonotype: A much larger clone differs from this one at a single base, so this may be a read error. This chain joins TRBV20-1 and TRBJ2-1, with D possibly TRBD2 on 5 matching bases. This CDR3 region has 11 residues. In germline, CDR1 is DFQATT, CDR2 SNEGSKA (reference sequence). This CDR3 is CSAQRTDSQSF. The CDR3 DNA follows: TGCAGTGCTCAGAGAACGGACTCTCAGTCCTTC.